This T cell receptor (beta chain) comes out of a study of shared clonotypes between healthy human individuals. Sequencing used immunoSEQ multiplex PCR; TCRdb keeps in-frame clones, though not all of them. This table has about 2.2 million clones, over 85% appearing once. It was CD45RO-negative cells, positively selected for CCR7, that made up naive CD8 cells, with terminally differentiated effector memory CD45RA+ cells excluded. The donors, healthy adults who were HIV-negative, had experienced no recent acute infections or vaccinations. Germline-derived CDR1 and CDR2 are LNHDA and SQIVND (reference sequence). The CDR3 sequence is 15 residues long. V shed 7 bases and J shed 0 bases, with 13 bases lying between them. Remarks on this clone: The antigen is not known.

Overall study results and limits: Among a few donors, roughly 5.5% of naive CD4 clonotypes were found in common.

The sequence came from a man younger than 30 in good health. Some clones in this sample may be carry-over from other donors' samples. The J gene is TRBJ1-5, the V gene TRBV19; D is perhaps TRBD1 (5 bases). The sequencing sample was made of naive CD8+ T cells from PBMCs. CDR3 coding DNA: TGTGCCAGTACCGCGACAGACTATAGCAATCAGCCCCAGCATTTT. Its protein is CASTATDYSNQPQHF.